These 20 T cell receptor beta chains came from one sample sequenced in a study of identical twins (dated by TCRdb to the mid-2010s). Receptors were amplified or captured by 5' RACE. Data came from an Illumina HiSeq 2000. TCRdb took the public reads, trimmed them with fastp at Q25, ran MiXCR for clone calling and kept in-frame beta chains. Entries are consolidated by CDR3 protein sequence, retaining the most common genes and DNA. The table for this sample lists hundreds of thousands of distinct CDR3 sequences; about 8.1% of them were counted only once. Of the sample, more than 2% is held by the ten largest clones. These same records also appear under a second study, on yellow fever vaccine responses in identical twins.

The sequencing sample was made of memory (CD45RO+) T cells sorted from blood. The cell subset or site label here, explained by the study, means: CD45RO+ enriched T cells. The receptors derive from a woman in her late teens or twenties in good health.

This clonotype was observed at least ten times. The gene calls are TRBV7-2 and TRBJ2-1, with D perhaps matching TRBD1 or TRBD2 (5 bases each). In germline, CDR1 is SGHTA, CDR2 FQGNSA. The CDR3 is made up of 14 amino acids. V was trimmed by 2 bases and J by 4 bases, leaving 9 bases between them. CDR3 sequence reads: CASSLRGAYNEQFF. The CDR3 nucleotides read TGTGCCAGCAGCTTAAGAGGGGCATACAATGAGCAGTTCTTC.

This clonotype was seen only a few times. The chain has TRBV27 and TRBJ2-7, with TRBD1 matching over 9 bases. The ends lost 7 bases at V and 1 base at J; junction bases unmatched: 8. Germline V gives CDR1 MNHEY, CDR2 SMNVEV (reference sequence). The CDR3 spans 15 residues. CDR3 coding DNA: TGTGCCAGCATGGAGGGGACAGGGTTATCCTACGAGCAGTACTTC. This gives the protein CASMEGTGLSYEQYF.

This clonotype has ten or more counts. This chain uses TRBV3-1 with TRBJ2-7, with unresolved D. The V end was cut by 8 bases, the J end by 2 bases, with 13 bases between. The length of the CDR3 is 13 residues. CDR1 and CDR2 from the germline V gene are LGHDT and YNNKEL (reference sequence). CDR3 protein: CASRFDGTYEQYF. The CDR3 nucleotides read TGTGCCAGCCGATTCGACGGTACCTACGAGCAGTACTTC.

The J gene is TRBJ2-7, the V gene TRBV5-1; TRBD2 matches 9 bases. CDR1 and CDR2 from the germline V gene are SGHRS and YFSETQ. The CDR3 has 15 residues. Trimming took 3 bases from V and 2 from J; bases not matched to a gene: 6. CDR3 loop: CASSSGLALTYEQYF. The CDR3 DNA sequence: TGCGCCAGCAGCTCCGGACTAGCGCTAACCTACGAGCAGTACTTC.

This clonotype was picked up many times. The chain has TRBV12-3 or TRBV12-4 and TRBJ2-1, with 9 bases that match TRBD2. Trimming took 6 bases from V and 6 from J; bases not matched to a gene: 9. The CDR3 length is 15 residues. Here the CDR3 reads CASSLGVAGANEQFF. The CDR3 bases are TGTGCCAGCAGCCTGGGGGTAGCGGGAGCCAATGAGCAGTTCTTC.

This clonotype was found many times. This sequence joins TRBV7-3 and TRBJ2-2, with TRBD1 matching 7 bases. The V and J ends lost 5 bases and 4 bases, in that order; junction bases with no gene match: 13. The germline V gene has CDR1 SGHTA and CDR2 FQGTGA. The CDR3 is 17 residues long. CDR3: CASSPWTGHIPTGELFF. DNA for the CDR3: TGTGCCAGCAGCCCATGGACAGGACATATTCCCACCGGGGAGCTGTTTTTT.

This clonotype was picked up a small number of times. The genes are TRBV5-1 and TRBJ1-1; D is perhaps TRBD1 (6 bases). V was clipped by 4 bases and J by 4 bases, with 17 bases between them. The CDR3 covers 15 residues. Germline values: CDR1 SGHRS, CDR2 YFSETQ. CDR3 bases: TGCGCCAGCAGCCTGTACAGGGCGGAGGGCACTGAAGCTTTCTTT. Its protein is CASSLYRAEGTEAFF.

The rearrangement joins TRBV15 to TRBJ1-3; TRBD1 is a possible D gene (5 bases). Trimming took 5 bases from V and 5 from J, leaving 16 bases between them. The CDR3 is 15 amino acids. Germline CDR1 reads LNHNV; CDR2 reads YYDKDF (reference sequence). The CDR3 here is CATSRGGDLRNTIYF. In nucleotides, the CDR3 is TGTGCCACCAGCCGGGGAGGGGACCTCAGAAACACCATATATTTT.

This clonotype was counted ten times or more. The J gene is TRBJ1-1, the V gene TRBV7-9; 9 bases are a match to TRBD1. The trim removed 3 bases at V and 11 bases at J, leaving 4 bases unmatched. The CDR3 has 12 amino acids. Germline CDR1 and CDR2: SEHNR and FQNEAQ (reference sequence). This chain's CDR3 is CASSLGTGPAFF. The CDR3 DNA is TGTGCCAGCAGCTTGGGGACAGGGCCGGCTTTCTTT.

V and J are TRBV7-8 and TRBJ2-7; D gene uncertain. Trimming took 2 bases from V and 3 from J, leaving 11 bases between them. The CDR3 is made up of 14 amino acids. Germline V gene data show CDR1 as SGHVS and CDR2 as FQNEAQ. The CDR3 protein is CASSLHAGIYEQYV. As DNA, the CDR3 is TGTGCCAGCAGCTTACATGCTGGGATCTACGAGCAGTACGTC.

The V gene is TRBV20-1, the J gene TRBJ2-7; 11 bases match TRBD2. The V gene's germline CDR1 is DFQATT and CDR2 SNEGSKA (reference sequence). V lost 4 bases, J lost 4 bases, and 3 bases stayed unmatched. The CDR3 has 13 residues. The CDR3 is CSAKLAGGYEQYV. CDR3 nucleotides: TGCAGTGCTAAGTTAGCGGGGGGGTACGAGCAGTACGTC.

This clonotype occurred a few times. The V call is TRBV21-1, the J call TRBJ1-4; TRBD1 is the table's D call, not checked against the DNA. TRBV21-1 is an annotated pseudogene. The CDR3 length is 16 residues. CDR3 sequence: CASSKLGRGVNEKLFF. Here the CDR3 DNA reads TGTGCCAGCAGCAAATTGGGTCGAGGGGTTAATGAAAAACTGTTTTTT.

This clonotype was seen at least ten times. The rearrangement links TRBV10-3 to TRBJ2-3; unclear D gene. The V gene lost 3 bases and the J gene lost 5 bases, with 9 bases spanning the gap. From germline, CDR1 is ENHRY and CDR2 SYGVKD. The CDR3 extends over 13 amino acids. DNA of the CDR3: TGTGCCATCAGTGACGGTCTGGAAGATACGCAGTATTTT. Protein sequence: CAISDGLEDTQYF.

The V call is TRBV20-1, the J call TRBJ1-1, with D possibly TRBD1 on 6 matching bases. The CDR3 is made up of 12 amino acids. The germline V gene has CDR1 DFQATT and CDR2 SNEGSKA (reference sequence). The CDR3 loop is CRGGQGKGEAFF. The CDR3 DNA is TGCAGGGGGGGGCAGGGAAAGGGTGAAGCTTTCTTT.

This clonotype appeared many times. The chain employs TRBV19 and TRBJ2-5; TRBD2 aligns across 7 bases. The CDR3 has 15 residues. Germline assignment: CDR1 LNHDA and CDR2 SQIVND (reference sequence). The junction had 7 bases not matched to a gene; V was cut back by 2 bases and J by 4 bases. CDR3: CASSIMDGRRETQYF. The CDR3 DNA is TGTGCCAGTAGTATAATGGACGGGAGGAGAGAGACCCAGTACTTC.

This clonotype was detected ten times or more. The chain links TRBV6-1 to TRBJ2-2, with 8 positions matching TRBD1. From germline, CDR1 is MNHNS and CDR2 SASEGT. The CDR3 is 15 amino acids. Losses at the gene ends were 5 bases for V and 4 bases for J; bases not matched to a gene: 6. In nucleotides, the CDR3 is TGTGCCAGCAGTCCAGGGGGCCATATCACCGGGGAGCTGTTTTTT. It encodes CASSPGGHITGELFF.

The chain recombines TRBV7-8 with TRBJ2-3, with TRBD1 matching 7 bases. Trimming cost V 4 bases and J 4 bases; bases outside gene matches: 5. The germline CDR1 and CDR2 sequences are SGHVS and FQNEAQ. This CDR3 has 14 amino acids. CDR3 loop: CASSSTGIADTQYF. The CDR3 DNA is TGTGCCAGCAGCTCGACAGGGATCGCAGATACGCAGTATTTT.

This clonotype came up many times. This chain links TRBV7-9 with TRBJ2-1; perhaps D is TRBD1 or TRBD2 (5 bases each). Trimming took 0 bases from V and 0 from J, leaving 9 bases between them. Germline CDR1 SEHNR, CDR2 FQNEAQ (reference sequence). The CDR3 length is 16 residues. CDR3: CASSLALGDSYNEQFF. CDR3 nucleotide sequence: TGTGCCAGCAGCTTAGCGTTGGGGGACTCCTACAATGAGCAGTTCTTC.

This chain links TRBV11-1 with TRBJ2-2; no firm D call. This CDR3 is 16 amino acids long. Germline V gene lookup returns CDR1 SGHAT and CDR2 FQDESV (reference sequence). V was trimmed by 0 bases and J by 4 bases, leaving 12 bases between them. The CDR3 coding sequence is TGTGCCAGCAGCTTAGCCTTGGGGTCGGCCACCGGGGAGCTGTTTTTT. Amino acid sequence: CASSLALGSATGELFF.

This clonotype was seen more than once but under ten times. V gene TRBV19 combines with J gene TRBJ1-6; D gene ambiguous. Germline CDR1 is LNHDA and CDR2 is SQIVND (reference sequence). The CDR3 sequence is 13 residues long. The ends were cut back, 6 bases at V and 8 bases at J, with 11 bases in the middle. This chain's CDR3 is CASSQRYDSPLHF. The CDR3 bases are TGTGCCAGTAGCCAACGTTACGATTCACCCCTCCACTTT.